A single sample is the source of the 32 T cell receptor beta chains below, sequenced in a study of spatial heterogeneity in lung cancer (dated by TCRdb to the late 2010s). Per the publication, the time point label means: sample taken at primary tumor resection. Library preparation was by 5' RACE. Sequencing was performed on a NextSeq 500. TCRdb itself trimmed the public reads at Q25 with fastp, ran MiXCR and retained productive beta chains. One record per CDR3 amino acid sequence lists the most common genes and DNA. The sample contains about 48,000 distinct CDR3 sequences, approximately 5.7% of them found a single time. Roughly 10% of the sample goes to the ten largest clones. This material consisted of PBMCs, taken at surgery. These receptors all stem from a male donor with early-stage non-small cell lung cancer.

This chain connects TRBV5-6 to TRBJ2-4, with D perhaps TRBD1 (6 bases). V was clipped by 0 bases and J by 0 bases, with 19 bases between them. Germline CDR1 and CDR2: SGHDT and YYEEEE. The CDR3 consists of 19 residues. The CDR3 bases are TGTGCCAGCAGCTTGGCCAAATGGACAGCGACCTTAGCCAAAAACATTCAGTACTTC. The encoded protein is CASSLAKWTATLAKNIQYF.

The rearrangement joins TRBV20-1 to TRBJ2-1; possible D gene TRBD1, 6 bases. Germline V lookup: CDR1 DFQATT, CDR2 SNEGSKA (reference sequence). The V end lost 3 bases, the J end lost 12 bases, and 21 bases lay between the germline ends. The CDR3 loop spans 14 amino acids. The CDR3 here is CSASTGWASGVQFF. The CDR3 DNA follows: TGCAGTGCTAGCACGGGATGGGCTTCAGGGGTGCAGTTCTTC.

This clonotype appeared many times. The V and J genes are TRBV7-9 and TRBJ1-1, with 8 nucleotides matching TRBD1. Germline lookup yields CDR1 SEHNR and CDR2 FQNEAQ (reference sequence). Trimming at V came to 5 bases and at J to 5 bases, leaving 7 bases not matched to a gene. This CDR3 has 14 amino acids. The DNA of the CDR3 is TGTGCCAGCAGCCGGACAGGGACGGGGACTGAAGCTTTCTTT. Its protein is CASSRTGTGTEAFF.

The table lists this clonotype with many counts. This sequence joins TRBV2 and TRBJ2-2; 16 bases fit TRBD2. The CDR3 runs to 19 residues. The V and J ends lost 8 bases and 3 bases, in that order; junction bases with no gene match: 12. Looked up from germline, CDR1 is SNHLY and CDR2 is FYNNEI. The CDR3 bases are TGTGCCAGCGAAGGGTCGGGACTAGCGGGAGGGACGGACACCGGGGAGCTGTTTTTT. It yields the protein CASEGSGLAGGTDTGELFF.

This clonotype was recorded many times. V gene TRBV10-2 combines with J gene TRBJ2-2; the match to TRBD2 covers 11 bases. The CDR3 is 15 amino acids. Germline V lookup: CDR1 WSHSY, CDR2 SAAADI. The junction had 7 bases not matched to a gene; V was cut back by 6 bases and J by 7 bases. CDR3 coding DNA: TGCGCCAGCAGGGTAGCGGGAGGGCCTGGCGGGGAGCTGTTTTTT. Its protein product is CASRVAGGPGGELFF.

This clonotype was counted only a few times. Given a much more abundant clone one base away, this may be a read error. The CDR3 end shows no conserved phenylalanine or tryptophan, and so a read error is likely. CDR3 nucleotides: TGTGCCAGCAGCCAAGATCCAGGGGCAAATGAGCAGTTCCTC. It yields the protein CASSQDPGANEQFL. V is TRBV4-2 and J is TRBJ2-1; tentatively, D is TRBD1 (6 bases). This CDR3 has 14 amino acids. V was cut by 0 bases and J by 7 bases, with 10 bases left in between. Germline CDR1 is LGHNA and CDR2 is YNFKEQ.

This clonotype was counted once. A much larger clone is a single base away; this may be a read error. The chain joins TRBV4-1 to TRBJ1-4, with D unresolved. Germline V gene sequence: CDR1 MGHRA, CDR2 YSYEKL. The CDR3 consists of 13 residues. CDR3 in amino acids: CASSQWTNEKLLF. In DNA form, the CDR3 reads TGCGCCAGCAGCCAGTGGACTAATGAAAAACTGCTTTTT.

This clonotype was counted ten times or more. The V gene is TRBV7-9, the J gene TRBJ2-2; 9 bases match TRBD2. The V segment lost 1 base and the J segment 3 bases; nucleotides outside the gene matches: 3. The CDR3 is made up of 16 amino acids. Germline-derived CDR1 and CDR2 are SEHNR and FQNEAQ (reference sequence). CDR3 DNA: TGTGCCAGCAGCTTAGGAATAGCGGGAGACACCGGGGAGCTGTTTTTT. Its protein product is CASSLGIAGDTGELFF.

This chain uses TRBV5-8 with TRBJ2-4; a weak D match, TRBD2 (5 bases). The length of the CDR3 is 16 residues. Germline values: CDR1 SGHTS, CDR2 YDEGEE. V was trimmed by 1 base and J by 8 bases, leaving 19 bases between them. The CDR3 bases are TGTGCCAGCAGCTTGTTTGCCAGCCTCACGAGGGACATTCAGTACTTC. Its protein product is CASSLFASLTRDIQYF.

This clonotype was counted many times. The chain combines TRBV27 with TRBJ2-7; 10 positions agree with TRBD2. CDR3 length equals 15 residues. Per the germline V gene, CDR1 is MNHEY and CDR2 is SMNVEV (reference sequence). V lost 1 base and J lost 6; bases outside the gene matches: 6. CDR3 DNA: TGTGCCAGCAGTTTATTCCCCGGGACTAGCGCCGAGCAGTACTTC. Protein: CASSLFPGTSAEQYF.

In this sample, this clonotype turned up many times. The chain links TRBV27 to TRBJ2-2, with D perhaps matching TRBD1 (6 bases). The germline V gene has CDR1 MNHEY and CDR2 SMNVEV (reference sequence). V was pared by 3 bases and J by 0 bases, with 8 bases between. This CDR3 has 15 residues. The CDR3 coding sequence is TGTGCCAGCAGTTTGCCAGGGGCGAACACCGGGGAGCTGTTTTTT. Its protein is CASSLPGANTGELFF.

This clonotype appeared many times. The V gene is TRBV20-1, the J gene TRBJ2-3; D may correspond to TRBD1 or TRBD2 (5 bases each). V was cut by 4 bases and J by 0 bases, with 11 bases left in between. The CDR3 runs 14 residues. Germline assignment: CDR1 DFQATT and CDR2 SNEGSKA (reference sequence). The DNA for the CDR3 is TGCAGTGCTACCCCGGGACCCAGCACAGATACGCAGTATTTT. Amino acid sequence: CSATPGPSTDTQYF.

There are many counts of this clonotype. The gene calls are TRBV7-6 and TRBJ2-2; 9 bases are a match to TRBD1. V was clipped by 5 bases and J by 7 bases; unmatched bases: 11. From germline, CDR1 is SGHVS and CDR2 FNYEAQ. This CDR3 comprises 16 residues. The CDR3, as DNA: TGTGCCAGCAGCCTTAGCCGGGACAGGGTAGGCGGGGAGCTGTTTTTT. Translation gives CASSLSRDRVGGELFF.

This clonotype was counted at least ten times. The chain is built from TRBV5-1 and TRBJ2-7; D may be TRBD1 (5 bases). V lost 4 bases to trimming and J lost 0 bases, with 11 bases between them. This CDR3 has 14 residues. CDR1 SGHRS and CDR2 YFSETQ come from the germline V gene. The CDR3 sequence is CASSPTVPSYEQYF. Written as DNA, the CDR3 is TGCGCCAGCAGCCCGACAGTCCCCTCCTACGAGCAGTACTTC.

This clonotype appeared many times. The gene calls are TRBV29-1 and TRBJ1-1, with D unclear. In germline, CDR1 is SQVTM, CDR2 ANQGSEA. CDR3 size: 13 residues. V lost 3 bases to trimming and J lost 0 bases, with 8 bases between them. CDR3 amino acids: CSVEGLLNTEAFF. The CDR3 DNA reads TGCAGCGTTGAGGGCCTCTTGAACACTGAAGCTTTCTTT.

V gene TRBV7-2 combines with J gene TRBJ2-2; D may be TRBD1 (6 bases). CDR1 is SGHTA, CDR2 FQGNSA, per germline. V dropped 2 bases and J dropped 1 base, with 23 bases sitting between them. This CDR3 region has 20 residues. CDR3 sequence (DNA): TGTGCCAGCAGCTTACGGGTTGGATGGGGGCAGCCAAAGAACACCGGGGAGCTGTTTTTT. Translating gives CASSLRVGWGQPKNTGELFF.

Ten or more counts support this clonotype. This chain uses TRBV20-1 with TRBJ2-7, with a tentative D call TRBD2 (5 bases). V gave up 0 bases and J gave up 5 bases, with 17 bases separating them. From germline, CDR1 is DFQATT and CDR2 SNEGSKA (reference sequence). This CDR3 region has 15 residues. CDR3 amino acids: CSAREVGGPNNEQYF. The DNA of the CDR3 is TGCAGTGCTAGAGAGGTTGGCGGGCCTAACAACGAGCAGTACTTC.

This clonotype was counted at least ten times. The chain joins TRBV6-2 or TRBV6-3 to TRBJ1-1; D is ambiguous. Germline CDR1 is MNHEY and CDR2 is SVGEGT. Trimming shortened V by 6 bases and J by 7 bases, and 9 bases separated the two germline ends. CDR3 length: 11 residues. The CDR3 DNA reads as TGTGCCAGCAGGCAAGAGGGTGAAGCTTTCTTT. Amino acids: CASRQEGEAFF.

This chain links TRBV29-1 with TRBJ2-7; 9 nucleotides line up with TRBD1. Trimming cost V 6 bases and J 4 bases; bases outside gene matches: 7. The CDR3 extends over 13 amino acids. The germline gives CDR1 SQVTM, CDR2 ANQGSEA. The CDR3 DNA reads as TGCAGCGTCAACTGGGACAGGGAGTACGAGCAGTACTTC. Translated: CSVNWDREYEQYF.

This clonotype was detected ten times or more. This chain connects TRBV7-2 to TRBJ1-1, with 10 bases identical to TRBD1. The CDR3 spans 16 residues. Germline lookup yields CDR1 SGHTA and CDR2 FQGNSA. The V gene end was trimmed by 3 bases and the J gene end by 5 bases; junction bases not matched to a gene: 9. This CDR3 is CASSFTGTGVWTEAFF. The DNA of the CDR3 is TGTGCCAGCAGCTTTACTGGGACAGGGGTGTGGACTGAAGCTTTCTTT. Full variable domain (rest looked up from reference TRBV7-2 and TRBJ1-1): GAGVSQSPSNKVTEKGKDVELRCDPISGHTALYWYRQSLGQGLEFLIYFQGNSAPDKSGLPSDRFSAERTGGSVSTLTIQRTQQEDSAVYLCASSFTGTGVWTEAFFGQGTRLTVV.

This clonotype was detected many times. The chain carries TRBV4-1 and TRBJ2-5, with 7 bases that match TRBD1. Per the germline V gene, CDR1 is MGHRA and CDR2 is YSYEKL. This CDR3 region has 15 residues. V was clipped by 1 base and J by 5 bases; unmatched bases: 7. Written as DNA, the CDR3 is TGCGCCAGCAGCCAAGTGCCACAGGGGCGGGAGACCCAGTACTTC. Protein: CASSQVPQGRETQYF.

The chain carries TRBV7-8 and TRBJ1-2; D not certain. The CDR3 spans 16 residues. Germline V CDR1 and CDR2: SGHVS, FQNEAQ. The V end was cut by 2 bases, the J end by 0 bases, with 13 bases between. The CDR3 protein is CASSLYITSANYGYTF. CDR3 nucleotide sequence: TGTGCCAGCAGCTTATATATAACCTCCGCTAACTATGGCTACACCTTC.

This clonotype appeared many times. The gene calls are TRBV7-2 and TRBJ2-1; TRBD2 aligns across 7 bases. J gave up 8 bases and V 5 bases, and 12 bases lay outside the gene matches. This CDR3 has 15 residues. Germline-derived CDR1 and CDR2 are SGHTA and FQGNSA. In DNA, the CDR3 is TGTGCCAGCAGCAAGGAGTACGGGAGGAGCCATGAGCAGTTCTTC. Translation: CASSKEYGRSHEQFF.

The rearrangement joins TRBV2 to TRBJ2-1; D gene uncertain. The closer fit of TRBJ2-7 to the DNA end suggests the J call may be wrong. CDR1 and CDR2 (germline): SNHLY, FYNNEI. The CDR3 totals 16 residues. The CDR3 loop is CASSEYVGVKYNEQYF. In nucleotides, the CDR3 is TGTGCCAGCAGTGAGTACGTTGGCGTCAAATACAATGAGCAGTACTTC.

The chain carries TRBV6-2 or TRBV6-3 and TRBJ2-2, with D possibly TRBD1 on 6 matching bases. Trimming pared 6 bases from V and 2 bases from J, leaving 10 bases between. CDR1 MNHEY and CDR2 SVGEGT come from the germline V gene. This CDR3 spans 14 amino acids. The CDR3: CASRQGPNTGELFF. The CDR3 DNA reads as TGTGCCAGCAGACAGGGACCCAACACCGGGGAGCTGTTTTTT.

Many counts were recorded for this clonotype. The CDR3 DNA reads TGTGCCAGCAGTGAAATCGGGACTAGCGGCGAGCAGTACTTC. Protein: CASSEIGTSGEQYF. The chain is built from TRBV9 and TRBJ2-7; 11 bases line up with TRBD2. Germline-derived CDR1 and CDR2 are SGDLS and YYNGEE. This CDR3 contains 14 residues. Trimming took 5 bases from V and 6 from J; bases not matched to a gene: 7.

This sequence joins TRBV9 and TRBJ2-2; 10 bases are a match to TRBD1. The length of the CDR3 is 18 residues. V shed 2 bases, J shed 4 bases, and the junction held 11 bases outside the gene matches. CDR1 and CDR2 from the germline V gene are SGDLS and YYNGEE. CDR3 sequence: CASSVLSQGQGITGELFF. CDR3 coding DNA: TGTGCCAGCAGCGTCTTGTCCCAGGGACAGGGGATCACCGGGGAGCTGTTTTTT.

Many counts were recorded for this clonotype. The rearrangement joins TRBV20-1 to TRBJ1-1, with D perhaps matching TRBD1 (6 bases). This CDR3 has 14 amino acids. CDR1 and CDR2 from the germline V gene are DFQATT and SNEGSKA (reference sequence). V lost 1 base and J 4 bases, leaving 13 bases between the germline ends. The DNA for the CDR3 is TGCAGTGCTAGAGTGGGGGGCGCGAGCACTGAAGCTTTCTTT. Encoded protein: CSARVGGASTEAFF.

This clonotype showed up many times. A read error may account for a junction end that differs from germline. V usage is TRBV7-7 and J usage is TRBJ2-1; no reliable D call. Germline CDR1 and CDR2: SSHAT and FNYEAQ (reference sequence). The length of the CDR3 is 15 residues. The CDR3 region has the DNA TGTGCTAGCAGCAAAACTACCAGCTCCTACAATGAGCAGTTCTTC. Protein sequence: CASSKTTSSYNEQFF.

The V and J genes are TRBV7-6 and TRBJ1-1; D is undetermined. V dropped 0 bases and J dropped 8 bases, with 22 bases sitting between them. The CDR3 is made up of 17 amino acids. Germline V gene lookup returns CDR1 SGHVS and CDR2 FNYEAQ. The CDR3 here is CASSLAPDGIQSLEAFF. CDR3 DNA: TGTGCCAGCAGCTTAGCCCCAGACGGCATTCAATCCTTGGAAGCTTTCTTT.

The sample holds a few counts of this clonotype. The CDR3 sequence is CASSPAGTSGSRSEAFF. CDR3 DNA: TGTGCCAGCAGTCCGGCCGGGACATCAGGTAGTCGCTCTGAAGCTTTCTTT. The chain joins TRBV7-9 to TRBJ1-1, with D maybe TRBD1 (6 bases). The CDR3 covers 17 residues. Germline V lookup: CDR1 SEHNR, CDR2 FQNEAQ (reference sequence). Trimming left V 6 bases short and J 6 bases short, with 26 bases between.

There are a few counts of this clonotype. The CDR3 sequence: CASSLGYGRSSYNEQFF. In DNA, the CDR3 is TGTGCCAGCAGCTTAGGGTACGGGCGGAGCTCCTACAATGAGCAGTTCTTC. This chain uses TRBV7-6 with TRBJ2-1; no clear D gene. Between the trimmed V and J ends, which lost 1 base and 0 bases, there was a span of 13 bases. CDR3 length equals 17 residues. The V gene's germline CDR1 is SGHVS and CDR2 FNYEAQ.